There are a few counts of the clone carrying this T cell receptor (beta chain). Its antigen is not identified. A read error may account for a junction end that differs from germline. This specimen comes from a study of tumor-infiltrating lymphocytes in primary liver carcinoma. Study-wide context: Men and women, 30 to 69 years of age, made up the patients.

The CDR3 loop spans 17 amino acids. The germline CDR1 and CDR2 sequences are SGHAT and FQNNGV. Making TCR beta cDNA involved approximately 520 ng total RNA and a constant-region primer. What produced the TCR beta libraries was three nested multiplex PCR rounds using slightly modified ARM-PCR. With TRBV1-TRBV30 forward primers and a C-beta reverse primer, the first two PCR rounds were run for about 10 cycles each. TCRdb reprocessed the multiplex PCR reads with MiXCR, giving one entry per CDR3 protein. Altogether about 200,000 distinct CDR3 sequences are present, almost 65% being singletons, with the ten largest covering 6% to 8.5%. Alongside blood RNA obtained from unsorted whole blood, germline DNA was also extracted. Peripheral blood, approximately 4 milliliters, was collected prior to surgery. General study results and limits: CD8+ and CD4+ repertoires went uncompared, the samples being bulk unsorted.

This receptor was identified in an older woman with primary liver carcinoma and hepatitis B virus infection. Material for sequencing was peripheral blood. The J gene is TRBJ1-1, the V gene TRBV11-2; D possibly corresponds to TRBD1 (5 bases). This CDR3 is CDSRPLGRALGNTEAFF. DNA for the CDR3: TGTGACAGCAGACCCCTGGGCAGGGCTTTGGGGAACACTGAAGCTTTCTTT.